Below, 9 T cell receptor beta chains from the same sample are listed, as sequenced in a study of T-cell reconstitution after alpha-beta-depleted transplantation in children. TCRbeta library construction was performed incorporating unique molecular identifiers. TCRdb re-derived calls from the PCR reads in MiXCR, one entry per CDR3 protein. The sample contains a few hundred thousand distinct CDR3 sequences, under 13% of which appear only once. Material: PBMCs from the stem cell graft donor, obtained from the stem cell graft. These receptor sequences come from a human donor who donated a stem cell graft to a child with acute lymphoblastic leukemia.

This clonotype was seen a handful of times. The J gene is TRBJ2-5, the V gene TRBV12-3 or TRBV12-4, with TRBD1 matching over 7 bases. V lost 7 bases, J lost 0 bases, and 11 bases stayed unmatched. There are 16 residues in the CDR3. CDR3 loop: CASTLEGGPYQETQYF. DNA for the CDR3: TGTGCCAGCACCTTAGAAGGGGGCCCGTACCAAGAGACCCAGTACTTC.

This clonotype was counted a few times. The CDR3 DNA sequence: TGTGCCAGCAGCCCTCGGCTAGCGGGGGGAAGAGGCACCGGGGAGCTGTTTTTT. Protein product: CASSPRLAGGRGTGELFF. V usage is TRBV27 and J usage is TRBJ2-2, with 11 bases lining up with TRBD2. Trimming removed 6 bases from V and 4 bases from J; junction bases left unmatched: 13. Germline lookup yields CDR1 MNHEY and CDR2 SMNVEV (reference sequence). The CDR3 sequence is 18 residues long.

The gene calls are TRBV28 and TRBJ2-5; tentative D call: TRBD2 (6 bases). Looked up from germline, CDR1 is MDHEN and CDR2 is SYDVKM. The CDR3 is made up of 16 amino acids. Trimming cost V 6 bases and J 4 bases, with 21 bases left between them. The CDR3 DNA is TGTGCCAGCAGGGCCAGTGGATCGGGAGCGCGAGAGACCCAGTACTTC. Residues: CASRASGSGARETQYF.

This clonotype was seen repeatedly, ten times or more. The genes are TRBV5-1 and TRBJ2-1; 8 bases are shared with TRBD2. This CDR3 has 14 amino acids. Germline V lookup: CDR1 SGHRS, CDR2 YFSETQ. The V and J ends lost 3 bases and 4 bases, in that order; junction bases with no gene match: 3. CDR3 DNA: TGCGCCAGCAGCTCCTCGGGGGGGTACAATGAGCAGTTCTTC. Translated: CASSSSGGYNEQFF.

This clonotype was counted at least ten times. This chain uses TRBV28 with TRBJ2-1; 8 bases match TRBD1. CDR1 and CDR2 (germline): MDHEN, SYDVKM. The CDR3 totals 14 residues. Losses at the gene ends were 5 bases for V and 8 bases for J; bases not matched to a gene: 8. CDR3 nucleotides: TGTGCCAGCAGTCCCAGGACAGGGCCCGATGAGCAGTTCTTC. It is translated as CASSPRTGPDEQFF. Together with reference TRBV28 and TRBJ2-1, the CDR3 gives the full variable domain: DVKVTQSSRYLVKRTGEKVFLECVQDMDHENMFWYRQDPGLGLRLIYFSYDVKMKEKGDIPEGYSVSREKKERFSLILESASTNQTSMYLCASSPRTGPDEQFFGPGTRLTVL.

The gene calls are TRBV5-1 and TRBJ2-7; 7 bases fit TRBD1. The CDR3 extends over 12 amino acids. V lost 6 bases, J lost 6 bases, and 6 bases stayed unmatched. Germline-derived CDR1 and CDR2 are SGHRS and YFSETQ. CDR3 sequence reads: CASINRQGEQYF. CDR3 nucleotide sequence: TGCGCCAGCATCAACCGACAGGGCGAGCAGTACTTC.

The sample holds a few counts of this clonotype. V is TRBV29-1 and J is TRBJ2-1, with 11 positions matching TRBD2. Trimming at V came to 2 bases and at J to 7 bases, leaving 10 bases not matched to a gene. The CDR3 has 16 residues. Germline assignment: CDR1 SQVTM and CDR2 ANQGSEA. The CDR3 bases are TGCAGCGTTGAACCCTGGACTAGCGGGCTTAATAATGAGCAGTTCTTC. Its protein is CSVEPWTSGLNNEQFF.

The chain is built from TRBV18 and TRBJ1-2; tentatively, D is TRBD1 (5 bases). This CDR3 has 16 amino acids. With 2 bases removed from V and 4 bases from J, the gap between germline ends came to 17 bases. Germline assignment: CDR1 KGHSH and CDR2 LQKENI. In DNA, the CDR3 is TGTGCCAGCTCACCATCTGCCAGGGCGGGAAGCTATGGCTACACCTTC. It encodes CASSPSARAGSYGYTF. The whole variable domain, remainder taken from reference TRBV18 and TRBJ1-2, is NAGVMQNPRHLVRRRGQEARLRCSPMKGHSHVYWYRQLPEEGLKFMVYLQKENIIDESGMPKERFSAEFPKEGPSILRIQQVVRGDSAAYFCASSPSARAGSYGYTFGSGTRLTVV.

The chain joins TRBV6-5 to TRBJ2-1; the match to TRBD2 covers 9 bases. V was pared by 10 bases and J by 5 bases, with 12 bases of the junction left unmatched. CDR1 and CDR2 (germline): MNHEY, SVGAGI. The CDR3 spans 15 residues. CDR3: CATHSVTSGNNEQFF. CDR3 nucleotide sequence: TGTGCCACCCATAGTGTGACTAGCGGCAACAATGAGCAGTTCTTC.